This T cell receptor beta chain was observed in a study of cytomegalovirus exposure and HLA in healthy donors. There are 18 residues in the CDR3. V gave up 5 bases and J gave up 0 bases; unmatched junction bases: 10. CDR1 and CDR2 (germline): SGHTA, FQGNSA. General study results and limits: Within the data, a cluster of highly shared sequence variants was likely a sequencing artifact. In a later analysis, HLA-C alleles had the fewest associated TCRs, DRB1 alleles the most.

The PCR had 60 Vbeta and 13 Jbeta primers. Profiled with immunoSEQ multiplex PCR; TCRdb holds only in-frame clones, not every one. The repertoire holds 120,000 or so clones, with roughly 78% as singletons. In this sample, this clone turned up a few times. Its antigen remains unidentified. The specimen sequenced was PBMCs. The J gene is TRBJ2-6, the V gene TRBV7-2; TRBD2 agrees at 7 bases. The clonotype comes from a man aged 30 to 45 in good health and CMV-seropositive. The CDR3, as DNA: TGTGCCAGCAGCCCATTTTTCGGGGGGTCCTCTGGGGCCAACGTCCTGACTTTC. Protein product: CASSPFFGGSSGANVLTF.